This T cell receptor beta chain was found in a study of T cell repertoires in cytomegalovirus infection. The overall study: Indications came from public TCR beta signatures; they pointed to CMV infection and to a matching HLA type. General study points: Cumulative frequency of public TCR beta families picked out carriers of CMV plus the relevant HLA.

With 4 bases clipped from V and 2 bases from J, the junction kept 3 bases outside the gene matches. The CDR3 totals 14 residues. Per the germline V gene, CDR1 is MNHNY and CDR2 is SVGAGI (reference sequence). TCRdb re-derived calls from the reads in MiXCR, one entry per CDR3 protein. The top ten hold 7.5% to 9% of the sample, which has about 400,000 distinct CDR3 sequences, 15% to 20% seen once. This clonotype was observed a handful of times. Its antigen is unidentified. This TCR was sampled from a human donor in good health (CMV status not recorded). Some clones in this sample may be carry-over from other donors' samples. This chain links TRBV6-6 with TRBJ2-7; 9 bases agree with TRBD2. Material for sequencing was PBMCs. DNA of the CDR3: TGTGCCAGCAGTTGGGCTAGCGGGACCTACGAGCAGTACTTC. This gives the protein CASSWASGTYEQYF.